The clone carrying this T cell receptor (beta chain) was seen repeatedly, ten times or more. As yet, its antigen is unknown. It was from about 21,000 to 970,000 sorted cells, with 10%, 30% or 50% RNA, that naive CD8 libraries came. As CD8+CD4-CCR7+CD45RA+ cells, naive CD8 T cells were sorted. The CDR3 extends over 17 amino acids. The ends were cut back, 3 bases at V and 0 bases at J, with 17 bases in the middle. CDR1 is SGHDN, CDR2 FVKESK, per germline. This entry is derived from a study of molecular identifiers for immune sequencing clone quantification. Regarding the study as a whole: In CMV-specific effectors, clones above 20 copies held over 98% of molecules; naive, under 1%.

MiXCR was run by TCRdb on the PCR reads, yielding one entry per CDR3 protein. The sample shows about half a million distinct CDR3 sequences, roughly a fifth of them seen only once. The source is a human donor in good health. Some libraries in this study had Jurkat cell RNA spiked in. This sequence joins TRBV14 and TRBJ2-5; weak D call: TRBD1 (6 bases). Input material: naive CD8+ T cells from blood, with Jurkat cell RNA spiked in. Described subset: FACS-sorted CD8+CD4-CCR7+CD45RA+ naive T cells. In DNA, the CDR3 is TGTGCCAGCAGCCAGACGGGGACACTCCCGTACCAAGAGACCCAGTACTTC. Translation gives CASSQTGTLPYQETQYF.